This T cell receptor beta chain was retrieved from a study of T cell responses to AZD1222 COVID-19 vaccine (dated by TCRdb to the early 2020s). With regard to the full study: AZD1222 recipients with second doses at about 4 weeks or about 12 weeks were pooled, because spike-specific TCR depth and breadth did not differ between schedules. TCR sequencing covered more than 230 trial participants: 200 to 220 given two doses of AZD1222 and approximately 26 given two doses of MenACWY control vaccine. Trial participants were enrolled by age into subgroups of 18-55, 56-69 and 70-plus years, and 148, 28 and 57 TCR-sequenced participants, respectively, were included in these subgroups.

What the study reported, not specific to this receptor: Only a handful of AZD1222 recipients were SARS-CoV-2 seropositive at baseline, limiting conclusions about previously exposed vaccinees. A significant rise in spike-specific TCR breadth and depth was observed after two AZD1222 doses relative to day 0 and relative to MenACWY recipients. Participants were mostly white British and included more females than males, and it was suggested by the authors that clonal diversity may have been underestimated. Because no day 14 peak-response samples were available, repertoires were characterized only after the peak T cell response. CD4 TCRs associated with the vaccine covered the entire spike protein, and the dominant responses were in regions 160-218 and 743-854. Nearly half of unique spike-specific TCRs reportedly recognized epitopes outside regions mutated in the B.1.351 and B.1.1.7 variants. In the small 56-69-year group, the increase in depth fell short of significance, most likely because of low power.

The CDR3 regions of human TCRbeta chains were analyzed by immunosequencing. For the original study's pipeline: Repertoire TCRs were matched against a reference library of SARS-CoV-2-specific TCRs generated with the MIRA antigen-specificity platform. Breadth meant the fraction of unique TCRs that were SARS-CoV-2-associated, whereas depth meant the fraction of total T cells that were SARS-CoV-2-associated. Each spike-specific TCR was assigned to its reactive spike region and to a CD4 or CD8 class using the MIRA data. Log10-transformed breadth and depth values were compared by one-way ANOVA with Sidak's multiple comparisons tests. As stored in TCRdb, this immuneACCESS dataset retains in-frame rearrangements with V and J assigned. A fraction of the clones does not appear; measured against another copy, unresolved V genes explain less than half of the discrepancy, and the remainder lacks a known reason. V and J calls and clone size follow that table, whereas D and trimming were derived from the DNA. The sample table shows more than 150,000 clones, and approximately 92% are seen once. Of the sample, about 9.4% is held by the ten largest clones.

The sample holds one count of this clone. The target of this receptor is not known. Base qualities are not recorded, but no much larger clone differs from it by a single base. The time point tag for this specimen amounts to: baseline before first vaccination. The vaccinee samples were drawn from two UK trials, COV001 and COV002, one of which was a single-blind randomized controlled phase 2/3 trial testing AZD1222 (ChAdOx1 nCoV-19) in healthy adults. For TCRbeta chain sequencing, PBMC samples were collected from trial participants at day 0 and at day 28 after the second dose. Material: peripheral blood, obtained on day 0 of AZD1222 vaccination. The clonotype comes from an adult in good health.

The CDR3 reads as follows: CASSLTRDQPQHF. The nucleotide sequence reads TGTGCCAGCAGTTTAACTAGGGATCAGCCCCAGCATTTT. The chain links TRBV12-3 or TRBV12-4 with TRBJ1-5; confidence is insufficient to name the D gene. V lost 2 bases and J lost 5 bases; the stretch between them is 7 bases long. The CDR3 covers 13 residues, taking in both the cysteine and the phenylalanine. Only the CDR3 part of the read is kept: 39 bases, read in frame from the first base.